The next 29 T cell receptor beta chains were all read from a single sample in a study of post-analysis software for immune sequencing data. Study-wide results and limits: Roughly 5 TRBV segments (TRBV5-6, TRBV5-1 and TRBV20-1 among them) occurred more frequently in patients than in controls.

The antigens these receptors bind are not known. Unique molecular identifiers tagged the TCR beta cDNA libraries. Each CDR3 protein is one row after TCRdb ran MiXCR on the PCR reads. The data hold hundreds of thousands of distinct CDR3 sequences, with roughly 50% observed a single time. The specimen was blood. These receptors were obtained from a girl aged 5-17 years with multiple sclerosis.

V usage is TRBV11-2 and J usage is TRBJ2-3; 13 bases fit TRBD2. The V and J ends lost 5 bases and 1 base, in that order; junction bases with no gene match: 18. CDR3 length equals 21 residues. Per germline, CDR1 SGHAT and CDR2 FQNNGV. CDR3 DNA: TGTGCCAGCAGCCCTGACGGACTAGCGGGGGAGACTCATTACCGCACAGATACGCAGTATTTT. Amino acids: CASSPDGLAGETHYRTDTQYF. The full variable domain, completed using reference TRBV11-2 and TRBJ2-3, is EAGVAQSPRYKIIEKRQSVAFWCNPISGHATLYWYQQILGQGPKLLIQFQNNGVVDDSQLPKDRFSAERLKGVDSTLKIQPAKLEDSAVYLCASSPDGLAGETHYRTDTQYFGPGTRLTVL.

J is TRBJ2-7 and V is TRBV20-1; no definite D call. Germline V gives CDR1 DFQATT, CDR2 SNEGSKA (reference sequence). The V end lost 5 bases, the J end lost 5 bases, and 16 bases lay between the germline ends. The CDR3 has 13 residues. This chain's CDR3 is CSAQLVVDHEQYF. The CDR3 nucleotides are TGCAGTGCTCAGCTAGTAGTAGACCACGAGCAGTACTTC.

V is TRBV5-1 and J is TRBJ2-4; 10 bases match TRBD1. CDR3 size: 19 residues. V dropped 4 bases and J dropped 5; count of bases not matched to a gene: 18. The germline V gene has CDR1 SGHRS and CDR2 YFSETQ. This CDR3 reads CASSGLSGTGANYENIQYF. The CDR3 coding sequence is TGCGCCAGCAGCGGGCTCTCCGGGACAGGGGCTAACTACGAAAACATTCAGTACTTC.

The chain combines TRBV29-1 with TRBJ1-2; D is perhaps TRBD1 (6 bases). CDR1 is SQVTM and CDR2 is ANQGSEA in the germline V gene. The CDR3 covers 12 residues. Trimming stripped 5 bases from V and 2 bases from J, with 9 bases between. In DNA form, the CDR3 reads TGCAGCGTTTACGGACAGAACTATGGCTACACCTTC. It is translated as CSVYGQNYGYTF. Full variable domain (remainder filled in from reference TRBV29-1 and TRBJ1-2): SAVISQKPSRDICQRGTSLTIQCQVDSQVTMMFWYRQQPGQSLTLIATANQGSEATYESGFVIDKFPISRPNLTFSTLTVSNMSPEDSSIYLCSVYGQNYGYTFGSGTRLTVV.

This chain uses TRBV20-1 with TRBJ1-1; D ambiguous. Germline CDR1 and CDR2: DFQATT and SNEGSKA (reference sequence). This CDR3 contains 14 residues. V lost 2 bases, J lost 5 bases, and 15 bases lay in between. This CDR3 is CSARWGNSGTEAFF. In nucleotides, the CDR3 is TGCAGTGCTAGATGGGGAAACAGTGGAACTGAAGCTTTCTTT.

The V call is TRBV6-6, the J call TRBJ2-5, with 16 bases lining up with TRBD2. The DNA end favors TRBJ2-7, so the J call may be wrong. CDR1 and CDR2 from the germline V gene are MNHNY and SVGAGI (reference sequence). This CDR3 comprises 17 residues. Here the CDR3 DNA reads TGTGCCAGCAGCTACGGGACTAGCGGGAGGGCCGGGCGCGAGCAGTACTTC. Residues: CASSYGTSGRAGREQYF.

This clonotype was detected only a few times. The rearrangement joins TRBV29-1 to TRBJ2-4; 8 positions match TRBD1. The tail of the sequence fits TRBJ2-7 better, so the J call may be wrong. The CDR3 loop spans 12 amino acids. Germline V CDR1 and CDR2: SQVTM, ANQGSEA. CDR3 protein: CSVGRGLYEQYF. CDR3 bases: TGCAGCGTCGGCAGGGGGCTTTACGAGCAGTACTTC.

The chain is built from TRBV20-1 and TRBJ2-7, with TRBD2 matching 11 bases. V shed 2 bases and J 7 bases; nucleotides not matched to a gene: 7. Germline CDR1 reads DFQATT; CDR2 reads SNEGSKA (reference sequence). CDR3 size: 14 residues. This chain's CDR3 is CSARTRLAGREQYF. CDR3 nucleotides: TGCAGTGCTAGAACCCGACTAGCGGGGCGAGAGCAGTACTTC.

The chain is built from TRBV4-1 and TRBJ2-3; D is unclear. The germline V and J ends were trimmed by 0 bases and 1 base, with 8 bases remaining between them. The CDR3 is 15 residues long. Germline CDR1 reads MGHRA; CDR2 reads YSYEKL. The CDR3 nucleotides are TGCGCCAGCAGCCAAGATCCCCCTGGCACAGATACGCAGTATTTT. This codes for CASSQDPPGTDTQYF.

This clonotype was counted only a few times. The chain carries TRBV20-1 and TRBJ2-4; D remains unclear. The germline V and J ends were trimmed by 3 bases and 5 bases, with 17 bases remaining between them. The CDR3 runs to 15 residues. In germline, CDR1 is DFQATT, CDR2 SNEGSKA (reference sequence). In nucleotides, the CDR3 is TGCAGTGCTAGGCCCCCCGAAGGCCTGGAAAACATTCAGTACTTC. Amino acids: CSARPPEGLENIQYF.

There are a few counts of this clonotype. The rearrangement joins TRBV5-1 to TRBJ2-5; weak D call: TRBD2 (6 bases). Germline V lookup: CDR1 SGHRS, CDR2 YFSETQ. V was cut by 1 base and J by 6 bases, with 13 bases left in between. The CDR3 runs to 14 residues. The CDR3 region has the DNA TGCGCCAGCAGCTTGTGGCGGGGTCCACAGACCCAGTACTTC. Translation: CASSLWRGPQTQYF. Using reference TRBV5-1 and TRBJ2-5 for the parts outside the CDR3, the full variable domain is KAGVTQTPRYLIKTRGQQVTLSCSPISGHRSVSWYQQTPGQGLQFLFEYFSETQRNKGNFPGRFSGRQFSNSRSEMNVSTLELGDSALYLCASSLWRGPQTQYFGPGTRLLVL.

The J gene is TRBJ2-7, the V gene TRBV28; 7 bases are shared with TRBD1. The V and J ends lost 9 bases and 3 bases, in that order; junction bases with no gene match: 8. Per germline, CDR1 MDHEN and CDR2 SYDVKM. The CDR3 runs 13 residues. CDR3 sequence: CASRQTGYYEQYF. CDR3 in DNA: TGTGCCAGTCGTCAGACAGGGTACTACGAGCAGTACTTC.

This clonotype was seen more than once but under ten times. This chain uses TRBV29-1 with TRBJ2-7; no definite D call. Germline values: CDR1 SQVTM, CDR2 ANQGSEA. CDR3 length: 11 amino acids. Trimming took off 5 bases at V and 12 bases at J, with 17 bases between the two ends. The CDR3 DNA reads TGCAGCGTTTACCGGGCCCCGTTGTGGTACTTC. Its protein product is CSVYRAPLWYF.

This sequence joins TRBV9 and TRBJ2-1; 12 bases align to TRBD1. The CDR3 length is 17 residues. The trim removed 4 bases at V and 7 bases at J, leaving 12 bases unmatched. In germline, CDR1 is SGDLS, CDR2 YYNGEE. CDR3 coding DNA: TGTGCCAGCAGCCCAACCCCGGGACAGGGGGCTCTAAATGAGCAGTTCTTC. As protein: CASSPTPGQGALNEQFF.

Note on this clonotype: The junction differs from germline at one of its ends, possibly a read error. The V and J genes are TRBV7-8 and TRBJ1-1; TRBD1 might be the D (6 bases). The V gene's germline CDR1 is SGHVS and CDR2 FQNEAQ. There are 16 residues in the CDR3. The CDR3 coding sequence is TGTGCCAGCAGCTTAGGCGGGACCAGGGGCATCACTGGAGCTTTCTTT. This gives the protein CASSLGGTRGITGAFF.

This clonotype appeared a few times. The V call is TRBV29-1, the J call TRBJ2-5, with 9 positions matching TRBD2. The end of the DNA fits TRBJ2-7 better, so the J call may be wrong. The length of the CDR3 is 15 residues. CDR1 is SQVTM, CDR2 ANQGSEA, per germline. In DNA form, the CDR3 reads TGCAGCGTCACAGGGACTAGCAGGAGAAGATACGAGCAGTACTTC. This sequence encodes CSVTGTSRRRYEQYF.

The chain couples TRBV5-1 to TRBJ2-1; weak D call: TRBD1 (6 bases). Trimming stripped 5 bases from V and 10 bases from J, with 10 bases between. This CDR3 region has 11 residues. Germline loops: CDR1 SGHRS, CDR2 YFSETQ. CDR3 residues: CASRLGGEQFF. In DNA, the CDR3 is TGCGCCAGCAGGCTTGGGGGCGAGCAGTTCTTC. Filled out from reference TRBV5-1 and TRBJ2-1, the complete variable domain reads KAGVTQTPRYLIKTRGQQVTLSCSPISGHRSVSWYQQTPGQGLQFLFEYFSETQRNKGNFPGRFSGRQFSNSRSEMNVSTLELGDSALYLCASRLGGEQFFGPGTRLTVL.

The genes are TRBV15 and TRBJ2-1; D possibly corresponds to TRBD1 (5 bases). This CDR3 region has 16 residues. Trimming left V 0 bases short and J 0 bases short, with 9 bases between. Per germline, CDR1 LNHNV and CDR2 YYDKDF (reference sequence). The CDR3, as DNA: TGTGCCACCAGCAGAGAGGCCAGGGCCTCCTACAATGAGCAGTTCTTC. This gives the protein CATSREARASYNEQFF.

V gene TRBV29-1 combines with J gene TRBJ2-1; 8 positions agree with TRBD2. The CDR3 spans 14 residues. The germline V gene has CDR1 SQVTM and CDR2 ANQGSEA. V shed 7 bases and J 8 bases; nucleotides not matched to a gene: 13. CDR3 coding DNA: TGCAGCGGAGCCCGGCCCGGGAGGGGACATGAGCAGTTCTTC. Protein: CSGARPGRGHEQFF.

This clonotype occurred many times. This chain uses TRBV29-1 with TRBJ2-3, with 8 bases that match TRBD1. V shed 6 bases and J 6 bases; nucleotides not matched to a gene: 8. Germline values: CDR1 SQVTM, CDR2 ANQGSEA. CDR3 length: 13 residues. CDR3 sequence reads: CSVRGRQVDTQYF. The CDR3 coding sequence is TGCAGCGTCAGGGGGCGTCAAGTGGATACGCAGTATTTT.

There are a few counts of this clonotype. The chain joins TRBV6-5 to TRBJ1-2; perhaps TRBD1 as D (6 bases). This CDR3 is 14 amino acids long. The V and J ends lost 5 bases and 4 bases respectively, with 14 bases between them. The germline V gene encodes CDR1 MNHEY and CDR2 SVGAGI. The CDR3 region is CASSALGGGYGYTF. The CDR3, as DNA: TGTGCCAGCAGTGCCTTAGGGGGTGGCTATGGCTACACCTTC.

This clonotype occurred many times. The chain joins TRBV12-5 to TRBJ2-1, with a tentative D call TRBD1 (6 bases). V dropped 1 base and J dropped 4 bases, with 14 bases sitting between them. The CDR3 length is 16 residues. Germline CDR1 reads LGHNT; CDR2 reads FRNRAP. As DNA, the CDR3 is TGTGCTAGTGGTTTGGCCCCGGGACACGGGTACAATGAGCAGTTCTTC. Encoded protein: CASGLAPGHGYNEQFF.

This clonotype was counted a few times. The J gene is TRBJ1-2, the V gene TRBV4-2; D remains ambiguous. The CDR3 has 14 amino acids. CDR1 and CDR2 from the germline V gene are LGHNA and YNFKEQ. Trimming left V 3 bases short and J 0 bases short, with 8 bases between. The CDR3 nucleotides are TGTGCCAGCAGCCATTCGGGTACTAACTATGGCTACACCTTC. Protein: CASSHSGTNYGYTF.

In the case of this clonotype: One end of the junction is discordant with germline, which a read error may explain. The chain combines TRBV9 with TRBJ2-3; D is possibly TRBD2 (5 bases). Germline loops: CDR1 SGDLS, CDR2 YYNGEE. The length of the CDR3 is 12 residues. In nucleotides, the CDR3 is TGTGCCAGTAGCGTGTCTACAGATATGCAGTATTTT. As protein: CASSVSTDMQYF.

CDR3 DNA: TGTGCCAGCAGCCAAGGGCAGACTAGCGGGGGCTCAGAGACCCAGTACTTC. Translation: CASSQGQTSGGSETQYF. The rearrangement joins TRBV3-1 to TRBJ2-5; 12 nucleotides agree with TRBD2. The V gene's germline CDR1 is LGHDT and CDR2 YNNKEL (reference sequence). V lost 1 base, J lost 4 bases, and 7 bases stayed unmatched. The CDR3 has 17 residues.

This rearrangement joins TRBV7-3 to TRBJ2-1, with 12 positions matching TRBD1. Per germline, CDR1 SGHTA and CDR2 FQGTGA. The CDR3 length is 18 residues. With V trimmed by 2 bases and J by 2 bases, 7 bases remained unmatched. The chain's CDR3 is CASSLYVGTGGPYNEQFF. The DNA for the CDR3 is TGTGCCAGCAGCTTATATGTAGGGACAGGGGGCCCCTACAATGAGCAGTTCTTC.

The chain couples TRBV7-3 to TRBJ2-7, with D possibly called TRBD1 or TRBD2 (5 bases each). The CDR3 contains 15 residues. V gave up 3 bases and J gave up 3 bases, with 15 bases separating them. Germline values: CDR1 SGHTA, CDR2 FQGTGA. The DNA of the CDR3 is TGTGCCAGCAGCTTGGGACCTTCGCTTGTCTACGAGCAGTACTTC. Translating gives CASSLGPSLVYEQYF.

CDR3 loop: CASSSRDRRRETQYF. CDR3 DNA: TGTGCCAGCAGCTCCCGGGACCGCCGGCGGGAGACTCAGTACTTC. V is TRBV7-2 and J is TRBJ2-7, with 7 nucleotides matching TRBD2. The CDR3 length is 15 residues. Per the germline V gene, CDR1 is SGHTA and CDR2 is FQGNSA. Trimming at V came to 4 bases and at J to 10 bases, leaving 16 bases not matched to a gene.

This clonotype has more than one count but fewer than ten. The chain joins TRBV3-1 to TRBJ2-7; D might be TRBD1 (6 bases). V was pared by 5 bases and J by 4 bases, with 12 bases between. CDR1 is LGHDT and CDR2 is YNNKEL in the germline V gene (reference sequence). The CDR3 runs 13 residues. CDR3 nucleotides: TGTGCCAGCAGCGGACAGAACTCATACGAGCAGTACTTC. It specifies CASSGQNSYEQYF.